The present TCR beta chain was sequenced within a study of cytomegalovirus exposure and HLA in healthy donors. In the case of this clone: Its antigen is unknown.

The study ran its PCR with 60 Vbeta and 13 Jbeta primers. The table came from immunoSEQ multiplex PCR; TCRdb's copy has only in-frame clones and leaves some out. Its listing shows about 96,000 clones. This CDR3 has 14 residues. The V end was cut by 6 bases, the J end by 1 base, with 9 bases between. Germline lookup yields CDR1 MDHEN and CDR2 SYDVKM. Study-wide results and limits: A cluster of highly shared sequence variants was likely a sequencing artifact. Association of a missense DCLRE1C variant with TCR beta V- and J-gene trimming was reported in a later analysis. With high specificity and sensitivity, the classifier reportedly diagnosed cytomegalovirus status. Near-uniform donor sequencing depth was presumed by presence/absence analyses.

The sequence derives from a young woman in good health and CMV-seronegative. The V gene is TRBV28, the J gene TRBJ2-2; tentatively, D is TRBD2 (6 bases). Source material: PBMCs. CDR3: CASSRGMNTGELFF. CDR3 nucleotides: TGTGCCAGCAGCCGGGGGATGAACACCGGGGAGCTGTTTTTT.